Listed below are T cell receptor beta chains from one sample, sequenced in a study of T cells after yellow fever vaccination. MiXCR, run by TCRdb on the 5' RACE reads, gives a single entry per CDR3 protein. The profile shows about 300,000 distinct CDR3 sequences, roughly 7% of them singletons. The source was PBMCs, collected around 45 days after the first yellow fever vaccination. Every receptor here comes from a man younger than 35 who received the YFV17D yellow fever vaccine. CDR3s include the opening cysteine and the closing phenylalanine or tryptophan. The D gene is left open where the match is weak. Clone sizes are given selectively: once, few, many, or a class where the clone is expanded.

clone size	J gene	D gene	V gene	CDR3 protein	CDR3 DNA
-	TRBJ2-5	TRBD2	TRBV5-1	CDSSLSGGTNQETQYF	TGCGACAGCAGCTTGTCGGGGGGGACCAACCAAGAGACCCAGTACTTC
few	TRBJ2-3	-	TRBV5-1	CASSLAVRTDTQYF	TGCGCCAGCAGCTTGGCCGTCCGCACAGATACGCAGTATTTT
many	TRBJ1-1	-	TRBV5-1	CASSAGMNTEAFF	TGCGCCAGCAGCGCAGGGATGAACACTGAAGCTTTCTTT
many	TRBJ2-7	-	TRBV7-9	CASSLSYEQYF	TGTGCCAGCTCCCTTAGCTACGAGCAGTACTTC
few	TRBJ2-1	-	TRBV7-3	CASRNGGGPYNEQFF	TGTGCCAGCAGGAATGGGGGGGGCCCCTACAATGAGCAGTTCTTC
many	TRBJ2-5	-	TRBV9	CASSGYGTGGETQYF	TGTGCCAGCAGCGGATACGGGACGGGCGGTGAGACCCAGTACTTC
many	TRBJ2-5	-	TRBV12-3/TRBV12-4	CASSPDSGRQETQYF	TGTGCCAGCAGTCCAGACTCCGGCAGACAAGAGACCCAGTACTTC
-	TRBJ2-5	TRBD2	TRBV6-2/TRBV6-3	CASSPGAGGLETQYF	TGTGCCAGCAGTCCCGGAGCGGGGGGCCTAGAGACCCAGTACTTC
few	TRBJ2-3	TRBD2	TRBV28	CASTPGGVASDTQYF	TGTGCCAGCACCCCCGGGGGGGTAGCCTCCGATACGCAGTATTTT
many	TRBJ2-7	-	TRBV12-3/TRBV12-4	CASTGRRGAYEQYF	TGTGCCAGCACAGGCAGAAGGGGCGCCTACGAGCAGTACTTC
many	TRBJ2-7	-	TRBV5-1	CASSLAPGPYEQYF	TGCGCCAGCAGCTTGGCCCCAGGGCCCTACGAGCAGTACTTC
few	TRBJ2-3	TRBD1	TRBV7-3	CASSSGQGGDTQYF	TGTGCCAGCAGCTCTGGACAGGGAGGAGATACGCAGTATTTT
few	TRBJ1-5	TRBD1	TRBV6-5	CASSSGTGGIQPQHF	TGTGCCAGCAGTTCCGGGACAGGGGGCATCCAGCCCCAGCATTTT
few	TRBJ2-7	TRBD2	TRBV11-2	CASSFWTSGASYSYEQYF	TGTGCCAGCAGCTTCTGGACTAGCGGGGCCTCCTATTCCTACGAGCAGTACTTC
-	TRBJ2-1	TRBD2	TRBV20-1	CSATNSGGADEQFF	TGCAGTGCCACTAATAGCGGGGGGGCTGATGAGCAGTTCTTC
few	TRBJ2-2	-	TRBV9	CASSVTYYPRTGELFF	TGTGCCAGCAGCGTAACCTACTACCCGAGGACCGGGGAGCTGTTTTTT
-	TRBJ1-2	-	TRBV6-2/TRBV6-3	CASSQEGNYGYTF	TGTGCCAGCAGTCAAGAGGGTAACTATGGCTACACCTTC
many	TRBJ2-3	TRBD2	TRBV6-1	CASSTSGGTDTQYF	TGTGCCAGTTCGACTAGCGGGGGCACAGATACGCAGTATTTT
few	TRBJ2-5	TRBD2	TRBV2	CASRDRGGETQYF	TGTGCCAGCCGGGACCGCGGGGGGGAGACCCAGTACTTC
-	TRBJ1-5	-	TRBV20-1	CSALTGRNQPQHF	TGCAGTGCCCTGACAGGACGAAATCAGCCCCAGCATTTT
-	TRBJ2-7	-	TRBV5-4	CASSLESNYEQYF	TGTGCCAGCAGCTTGGAGAGTAACTACGAGCAGTACTTC
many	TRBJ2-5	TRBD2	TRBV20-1	CSARDLSERGSQETQYF	TGCAGTGCTAGAGATTTGAGCGAGCGGGGGAGTCAAGAGACCCAGTACTTC
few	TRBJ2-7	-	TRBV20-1	CSASLLRDSYEQYF	TGCAGTGCTAGCCTGCTGAGGGACTCCTACGAGCAGTACTTC
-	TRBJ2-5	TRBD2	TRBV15	CATSRDRGGFQETQYF	TGTGCCACCAGCAGAGATCGGGGGGGTTTCCAAGAGACCCAGTACTTC
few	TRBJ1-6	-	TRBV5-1	CASSSVVGNNSPLHF	TGCGCCAGCAGCTCGGTAGTGGGTAATAATTCACCCCTCCACTTT
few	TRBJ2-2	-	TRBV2	CASNTGRPPGELFF	TGTGCCAGCAATACGGGGCGTCCCCCTGGGGAGCTGTTTTTT
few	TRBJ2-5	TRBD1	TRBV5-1	CASSSTGTGGETQYF	TGCGCCAGCAGCTCGACCGGGACAGGGGGAGAGACCCAGTACTTC
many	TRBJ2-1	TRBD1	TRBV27	CASSPMGQYNEQFF	TGTGCCAGCAGTCCCATGGGACAGTACAATGAGCAGTTCTTC
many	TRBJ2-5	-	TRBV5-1	CASHDTYQETQYF	TGCGCCAGCCACGATACGTACCAAGAGACCCAGTACTTC
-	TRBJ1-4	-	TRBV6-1	CASSEGRVFREKLFF	TGTGCCAGCAGTGAAGGCCGGGTGTTTCGGGAAAAACTGTTTTTT
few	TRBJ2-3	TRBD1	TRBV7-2	CASSIRQGGPDTQYF	TGTGCCAGCAGCATAAGACAGGGGGGTCCAGATACGCAGTATTTT
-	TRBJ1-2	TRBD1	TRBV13	CASTSRGQGYGYTF	TGTGCCAGCACCTCACGGGGACAGGGGTATGGCTACACCTTC
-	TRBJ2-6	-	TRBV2	CASSPVPGANVLTF	TGTGCCAGCTCCCCGGTACCAGGGGCCAACGTCCTGACTTTC
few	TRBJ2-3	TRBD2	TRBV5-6	CASSWKRGGRPDTQYF	TGTGCCAGCAGTTGGAAGCGGGGGGGCCGCCCAGATACGCAGTATTTT
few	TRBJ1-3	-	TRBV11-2	CASSQQFSGNTIYF	TGTGCCAGCAGCCAACAATTCTCTGGAAACACCATATATTTT
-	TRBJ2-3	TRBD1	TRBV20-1	CSAGDRGAGDTQYF	TGCAGTGCTGGTGACAGGGGGGCCGGAGATACGCAGTATTTT
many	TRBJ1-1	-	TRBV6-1	CASSGGEGGKTEAFF	TGTGCCAGCAGTGGCGGGGAGGGAGGGAAAACTGAAGCTTTCTTT
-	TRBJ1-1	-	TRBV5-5	CASSRREDQSWGEAFF	TGTGCCAGCAGCCGACGCGAGGACCAATCCTGGGGGGAAGCTTTCTTT
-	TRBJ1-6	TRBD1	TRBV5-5	CASSPLGQGRPLHF	TGTGCCAGCAGCCCACTGGGACAGGGTCGACCCCTCCACTTT
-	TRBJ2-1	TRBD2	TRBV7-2	CAQGLADSSVNEQFF	TGTGCCCAGGGTCTAGCGGACTCGTCAGTCAATGAGCAGTTCTTC
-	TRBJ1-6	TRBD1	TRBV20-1	CSATPRGGMDSPLHF	TGCAGTGCTACACCCAGGGGGGGTATGGATTCACCCCTCCACTTT
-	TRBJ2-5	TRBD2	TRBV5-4	CASSLVAGKQETQYF	TGTGCCAGCAGCTTGGTAGCGGGGAAACAAGAGACCCAGTACTTC
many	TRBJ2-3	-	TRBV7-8	CATGDGARDTQYF	TGTGCCACAGGGGACGGAGCAAGAGATACGCAGTATTTT
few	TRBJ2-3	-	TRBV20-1	CSAIPGTDTQYF	TGCAGTGCTATACCTGGTACAGATACGCAGTATTTT
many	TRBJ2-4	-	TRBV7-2	CASSLGAGSLNIQYF	TGTGCCAGCAGCTTAGGTGCAGGGAGTCTAAACATTCAGTACTTC
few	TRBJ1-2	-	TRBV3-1	CASSQGSAVGGYTF	TGTGCCAGCAGCCAAGGTTCGGCAGTCGGCGGCTACACCTTC
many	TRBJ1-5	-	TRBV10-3	CAISESGSVLNQPQHF	TGTGCCATCAGTGAGTCAGGCAGCGTCCTGAATCAGCCCCAGCATTTT
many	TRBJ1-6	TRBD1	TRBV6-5	CASSYGTGGYNSPLHF	TGTGCCAGCAGTTACGGGACAGGGGGCTATAATTCACCCCTCCACTTT
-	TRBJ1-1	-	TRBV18	CASSSIVAEAFF	TGTGCCAGCTCTTCGATAGTGGCTGAAGCTTTCTTT
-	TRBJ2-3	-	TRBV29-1	CSVARDPLPSTDTQYF	TGCAGCGTTGCCCGTGACCCACTTCCTAGCACAGATACGCAGTATTTT
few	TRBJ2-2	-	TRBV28	CASNGGNTGELFF	TGTGCCAGCAATGGGGGGAACACCGGGGAGCTGTTTTTT
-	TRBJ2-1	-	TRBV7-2	CASSLGWSYNEQFF	TGTGCCAGCAGCTTAGGATGGTCCTACAATGAGCAGTTCTTC